Each of the 24 T cell receptor beta chains below was sequenced from the same sample in a study of T cell responses to AZD1222 COVID-19 vaccine listed by TCRdb under 2021. According to the study, the label for this sample's time point signals: baseline before first vaccination. The treatment or condition label, read with the paper, signifies: meningococcal conjugate vaccine given as trial control. Receptors were amplified or captured by the immunoSEQ multiplex PCR assay. TCRdb took over this immuneACCESS table, retaining in-frame rearrangements with V and J assigned. Such tables are incomplete; in checked studies, under half of the missing clones stem from an unresolved V gene, and the remainder is unexplained. The sample yields over 65,000 clones; 92% were counted once. The top ten hold about 7.1% of the sample. The sample here was peripheral blood, taken on day 0 of MenACWY control vaccination. These receptors originate from an adult in good health.

The V and J genes are TRBV2 and TRBJ1-4; 8 nucleotides align to TRBD1. Germline-derived CDR1 and CDR2 are SNHLY and FYNNEI. The CDR3 is 14 residues long. V was pared by 7 bases and J by 4 bases, with 5 bases of the junction left unmatched. The CDR3 bases are TGTGCCAGCAAGGCGACAGGGGTTAATGAAAAACTGTTTTTT. As protein: CASKATGVNEKLFF. Full variable domain (missing parts from reference TRBV2 and TRBJ1-4): EPEVTQTPSHQVTQMGQEVILRCVPISNHLYFYWYRQILGQKVEFLVSFYNNEISEKSEIFDDQFSVERPDGSNFTLKIRSTKLEDSAMYFCASKATGVNEKLFFGSGTQLSVL.

This clone was seen a single time. The chain links TRBV5-5 to TRBJ1-5; 9 bases agree with TRBD1. CDR3 length: 17 amino acids. With V trimmed by 4 bases and J by 1 base, 9 bases remained unmatched. CDR1 SGHKS and CDR2 YYEKEE come from the germline V gene (reference sequence). The CDR3 DNA sequence: TGTGCCAGCAGCCCCTTAACCGGGACAGGGAGCAATCAGCCCCAGCATTTT. Translated, it gives CASSPLTGTGSNQPQHF. Drawing the rest from reference TRBV5-5 and TRBJ1-5, the complete variable domain is DAGVTQSPTHLIKTRGQQVTLRCSPISGHKSVSWYQQVLGQGPQFIFQYYEKEERGRGNFPDRFSARQFPNYSSELNVNALLLGDSALYLCASSPLTGTGSNQPQHFGDGTRLSIL.

V and J are TRBV29-1 and TRBJ2-7, with 9 nucleotides matching TRBD1. The V segment lost 4 bases and the J segment 5 bases; nucleotides outside the gene matches: 6. The germline V gene encodes CDR1 SQVTM and CDR2 ANQGSEA. The CDR3 has 13 amino acids. CDR3 bases: TGCAGCGTTGGTAGGACAGGGGATAACGAGCAGTACTTC. Translating gives CSVGRTGDNEQYF.

This sequence joins TRBV18 and TRBJ2-2; TRBD1 is a possible D gene (6 bases). The V end was cut by 3 bases, the J end by 6 bases, with 14 bases between. The CDR3 covers 15 residues. CDR1 and CDR2 (germline): KGHSH, LQKENI. The CDR3 reads CASSPLPEGAGELFF. CDR3 DNA: TGTGCCAGCTCACCCTTACCTGAGGGGGCCGGGGAGCTGTTTTTT.

The chain links TRBV28 to TRBJ1-6; D is uncertain. Germline loops: CDR1 MDHEN, CDR2 SYDVKM. V lost 5 bases and J lost 5, with 10 bases in between. The CDR3 runs 14 residues. CDR3 region: CASSTPMNNSPLHF. The CDR3 DNA reads as TGTGCCAGCAGTACGCCGATGAATAATTCACCCCTCCACTTT.

The chain joins TRBV5-4 to TRBJ1-4; 7 bases match TRBD1. The CDR3 is 15 residues long. The V gene end was trimmed by 4 bases and the J gene end by 6 bases; junction bases not matched to a gene: 9. Germline CDR1 and CDR2: SGHNT and YYREEE (reference sequence). The CDR3, as DNA: TGTGCCAGCAGCGCAAACAGGGGTATCGATGAAAAACTGTTTTTT. Protein: CASSANRGIDEKLFF.

The rearrangement joins TRBV11-2 to TRBJ2-1; D is unclear. The CDR3 is 12 residues long. V gave up 5 bases and J gave up 10 bases, with 12 bases separating them. Germline assignment: CDR1 SGHAT and CDR2 FQNNGV. The chain's CDR3 is CASSAKVGEQFF. DNA of the CDR3: TGTGCCAGCAGCGCGAAGGTGGGGGAGCAGTTCTTC.

This clone was recorded a few times. The rearrangement uses TRBV10-3 and TRBJ2-1; 8 bases map to TRBD2. Trimming at V came to 4 bases and at J to 10 bases, leaving 9 bases not matched to a gene. This CDR3 region has 14 residues. CDR1 is ENHRY, CDR2 SYGVKD, per germline. The CDR3 DNA reads TGTGCCATCAGTGCCGGACTAGCTGACACCGAGCAGTTCTTC. Its translation: CAISAGLADTEQFF.

The chain is built from TRBV5-1 and TRBJ1-4; D gene uncertain. The CDR3 is made up of 14 amino acids. Germline V gene data show CDR1 as SGHRS and CDR2 as YFSETQ. Trimming removed 3 bases from V and 0 bases from J, with 6 bases in between. The CDR3 DNA is TGCGCCAGCAGCTCAGGCCCAACTAATGAAAAACTGTTTTTT. Translation: CASSSGPTNEKLFF.

The rearrangement uses TRBV19 and TRBJ1-5; D remains ambiguous. The germline V gene encodes CDR1 LNHDA and CDR2 SQIVND (reference sequence). Trimming pared 1 base from V and 4 bases from J, leaving 8 bases between. The length of the CDR3 is 14 residues. CDR3 nucleotide sequence: TGTGCCAGTAGTATAGGACACCAGAATCAGCCCCAGCATTTT. Protein sequence: CASSIGHQNQPQHF.

In DNA form, the CDR3 reads TGTGCCAGCAGTTATGAAGGCGTCAGGGTAAACGAGCAGTACTTC. It translates to CASSYEGVRVNEQYF. The gene calls are TRBV6-2 or TRBV6-3 and TRBJ2-7, with D possibly TRBD1 on 5 matching bases. The V end lost 3 bases, the J end lost 5 bases, and 17 bases lay between the germline ends. The V gene's germline CDR1 is MNHEY and CDR2 SVGEGT. The CDR3 spans 15 residues.

This chain links TRBV19 with TRBJ1-4; 11 nucleotides match TRBD1. In germline, CDR1 is LNHDA, CDR2 SQIVND (reference sequence). The J segment lost 5 bases and the V segment lost 6 bases, leaving 5 bases of the junction unmatched. The length of the CDR3 is 15 residues. CDR3 loop: CASRPRDRGNEKLFF. Here the CDR3 DNA reads TGTGCCAGTAGACCACGGGACAGGGGGAATGAAAAACTGTTTTTT.

The chain couples TRBV27 to TRBJ2-4; the match to TRBD2 covers 9 bases. V shed 3 bases, J shed 3 bases, and the junction held 6 bases outside the gene matches. This CDR3 contains 16 residues. Germline values: CDR1 MNHEY, CDR2 SMNVEV (reference sequence). The CDR3: CASSFAGGSGKNIQYF. The CDR3 nucleotides are TGTGCCAGCAGTTTCGCGGGAGGGTCGGGCAAAAACATTCAGTACTTC.

The chain has TRBV19 and TRBJ2-1; TRBD1 aligns across 7 bases. This CDR3 is 16 amino acids long. CDR1 and CDR2 (germline): LNHDA, SQIVND (reference sequence). J gave up 0 bases and V 5 bases, and 7 bases lay outside the gene matches. The CDR3 nucleotides read TGTGCCAGTAGTCAGGGGGACCTGAGCTCCTACAATGAGCAGTTCTTC. Protein product: CASSQGDLSSYNEQFF.

The genes are TRBV6-2 or TRBV6-3 and TRBJ1-1; D remains unclear. There are 14 residues in the CDR3. With 5 bases removed from V and 1 base from J, the gap between germline ends came to 11 bases. Germline V gene lookup returns CDR1 MNHEY and CDR2 SVGEGT. DNA of the CDR3: TGTGCCAGCAGTCGCCCGGAATGGAACACTGAAGCTTTCTTT. Protein sequence: CASSRPEWNTEAFF.

This chain links TRBV7-9 with TRBJ2-1; D perhaps matches TRBD2 (8 bases). This CDR3 comprises 16 residues. Trimming shortened V by 5 bases and J by 7 bases, and 21 bases separated the two germline ends. Germline V gene data show CDR1 as SEHNR and CDR2 as FQNEAQ (reference sequence). The CDR3 DNA reads TGTGCCAGCAGCCCCAGACAGGGCAGCGGGAGTAATGAGCAGTTCTTC. Amino acid sequence: CASSPRQGSGSNEQFF.

The chain employs TRBV28 and TRBJ1-5; D may be TRBD1 (6 bases). Germline loops: CDR1 MDHEN, CDR2 SYDVKM. V shed 2 bases and J shed 7 bases, with 12 bases lying between them. There are 14 residues in the CDR3. The CDR3 nucleotides are TGTGCCAGCAGTTTAGGGGGGGCCCCACAGCCCCAGCATTTT. Protein: CASSLGGAPQPQHF.

This rearrangement joins TRBV19 to TRBJ1-5; 7 bases are shared with TRBD1. V lost 5 bases, J lost 10 bases, and 17 bases stayed unmatched. Germline CDR1 is LNHDA and CDR2 is SQIVND (reference sequence). This CDR3 has 16 residues. The CDR3 sequence is CASSYAGGSTISPQHF. The CDR3 DNA is TGTGCCAGTAGTTACGCAGGGGGATCTACAATCAGCCCCCAGCATTTT.

CDR3 in amino acids: CASSLGQVYGYTF. In nucleotides, the CDR3 is TGTGCCAGCAGCTTAGGCCAAGTCTATGGCTACACCTTC. This chain links TRBV13 with TRBJ1-2, with D hard to call. The CDR3 is 13 residues long. The germline V gene has CDR1 PRHDT and CDR2 FYEKMQ (reference sequence). The V end lost 0 bases, the J end lost 4 bases, and 6 bases lay between the germline ends. Full variable domain (outside the CDR3, taken from reference TRBV13 and TRBJ1-2): AAGVIQSPRHLIKEKRETATLKCYPIPRHDTVYWYQQGPGQDPQFLISFYEKMQSDKGSIPDRFSAQQFSDYHSELNMSSLELGDSALYFCASSLGQVYGYTFGSGTRLTVV.

This chain uses TRBV28 with TRBJ1-2; D is unresolved. This CDR3 is built from 14 residues. V was shortened by 6 bases and J by 4 bases, with 15 bases between the two germline ends. Germline loops: CDR1 MDHEN, CDR2 SYDVKM. This CDR3 reads CASRTAAAIYGYTF. The CDR3 DNA reads TGTGCCAGCAGGACCGCCGCCGCTATCTATGGCTACACCTTC.

The V call is TRBV18, the J call TRBJ1-6; TRBD1 matches at 12 bases. After removal of 1 base from V and 12 bases from J, the junction contained 4 bases not matched to a gene. The germline V gene encodes CDR1 KGHSH and CDR2 LQKENI. CDR3 size: 15 residues. As DNA, the CDR3 is TGTGCCAGCTCACCACGGGGGACAGGGGGCGAACCCCTCCACTTT. It encodes CASSPRGTGGEPLHF.

The chain has TRBV6-5 and TRBJ2-7, with D unclear. Per germline, CDR1 MNHEY and CDR2 SVGAGI. The CDR3 has 14 residues. V was shortened by 4 bases and J by 0 bases, with 10 bases between the two germline ends. The chain's CDR3 is CASSLTDNSYEQYF. In DNA form, the CDR3 reads TGTGCCAGCAGTTTGACGGATAACTCCTACGAGCAGTACTTC.

V is TRBV7-2 and J is TRBJ2-5; D might be TRBD1 or TRBD2, each matching 5 bases. Germline V CDR1 and CDR2: SGHTA, FQGNSA. V lost 0 bases to trimming and J lost 0 bases, with 11 bases between them. This CDR3 is 16 amino acids long. The CDR3 DNA reads as TGTGCCAGCAGCTTAGCCCTGGGACGGAACCAAGAGACCCAGTACTTC. Protein sequence: CASSLALGRNQETQYF. The whole variable domain, remainder taken from reference TRBV7-2 and TRBJ2-5, is GAGVSQSPSNKVTEKGKDVELRCDPISGHTALYWYRQSLGQGLEFLIYFQGNSAPDKSGLPSDRFSAERTGGSVSTLTIQRTQQEDSAVYLCASSLALGRNQETQYFGPGTRLLVL.

The chain joins TRBV9 to TRBJ2-3; 12 bases match TRBD2. Per germline, CDR1 SGDLS and CDR2 YYNGEE. The CDR3 extends over 18 amino acids. Trimming removed 3 bases from V and 6 bases from J; junction bases left unmatched: 14. CDR3 in DNA: TGTGCCAGCAGCGCCCCAGGAGGGACTAGCGGGTGGGGGGATACGCAGTATTTT. Translating it yields CASSAPGGTSGWGDTQYF.